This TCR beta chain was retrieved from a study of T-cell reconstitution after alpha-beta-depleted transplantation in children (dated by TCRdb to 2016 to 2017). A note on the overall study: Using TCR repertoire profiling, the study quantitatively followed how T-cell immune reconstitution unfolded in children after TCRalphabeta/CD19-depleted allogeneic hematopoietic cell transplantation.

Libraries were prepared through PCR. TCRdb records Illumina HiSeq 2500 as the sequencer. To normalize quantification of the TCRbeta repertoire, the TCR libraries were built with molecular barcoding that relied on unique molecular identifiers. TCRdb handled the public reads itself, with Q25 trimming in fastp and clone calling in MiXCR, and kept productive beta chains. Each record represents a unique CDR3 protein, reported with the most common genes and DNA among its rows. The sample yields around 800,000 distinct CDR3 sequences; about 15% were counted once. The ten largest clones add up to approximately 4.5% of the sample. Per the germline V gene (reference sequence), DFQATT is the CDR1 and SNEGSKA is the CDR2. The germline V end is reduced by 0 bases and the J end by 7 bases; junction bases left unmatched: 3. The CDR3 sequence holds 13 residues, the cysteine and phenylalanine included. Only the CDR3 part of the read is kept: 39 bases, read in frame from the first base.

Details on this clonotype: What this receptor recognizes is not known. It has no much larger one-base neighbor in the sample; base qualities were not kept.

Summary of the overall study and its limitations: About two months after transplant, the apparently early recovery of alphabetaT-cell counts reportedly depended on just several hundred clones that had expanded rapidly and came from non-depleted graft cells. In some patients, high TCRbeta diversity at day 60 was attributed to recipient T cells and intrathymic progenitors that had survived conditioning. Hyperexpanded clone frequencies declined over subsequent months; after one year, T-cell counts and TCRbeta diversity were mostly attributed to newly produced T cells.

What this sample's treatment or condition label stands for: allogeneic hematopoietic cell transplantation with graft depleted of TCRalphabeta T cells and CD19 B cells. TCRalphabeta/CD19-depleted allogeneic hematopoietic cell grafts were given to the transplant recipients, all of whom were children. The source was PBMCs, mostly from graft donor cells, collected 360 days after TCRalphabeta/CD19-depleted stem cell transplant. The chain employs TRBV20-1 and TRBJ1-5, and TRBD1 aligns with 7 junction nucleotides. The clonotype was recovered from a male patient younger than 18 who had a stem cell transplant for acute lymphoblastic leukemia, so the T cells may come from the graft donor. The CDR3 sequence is CSARDDRAQPQHF. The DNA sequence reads TGCAGTGCTAGAGATGACAGGGCACAGCCCCAGCATTTT.